This T cell receptor (beta chain) comes out of a study of blood T cell repertoires in COVID-19. Sequencing was performed with immunoSEQ multiplex PCR; in TCRdb, only in-frame clones are kept and a portion is missing. The repertoire has a few hundred thousand clones, approximately 88% of them found once; the top ten carry around 3.1%. V lost 3 bases, J lost 4 bases, and 20 bases lay in between. The germline V gene has CDR1 LGHNA and CDR2 YSLEER. This CDR3 is built from 17 residues. The sample comprised PBMCs or T cells enriched from blood (not recorded which). The TCR sequence derives from a woman aged 40 to 55 who had been exposed to COVID-19. The chain couples TRBV4-3 to TRBJ2-3; D gene unclear. CDR3 sequence reads: CASSQESPATASDTQYF. CDR3 bases: TGCGCCAGCAGCCAGGAGTCTCCAGCGACTGCGTCAGATACGCAGTATTTT.